The rows below give T cell receptor beta chains drawn from one sample of a study of blood T cell repertoires in COVID-19. The data were produced by immunoSEQ multiplex PCR, yet TCRdb's version contains in-frame clones alone and is incomplete. In the table there are hundreds of thousands of clones, about 80% of which are singletons. Sequencing was carried out using peripheral blood. The receptors were sampled from a woman of 80 years or more with acute or convalescent COVID-19. The CDR3 runs from the conserved cysteine through the conserved F or W. The order of the fields is V gene, J gene, CDR3 protein.

TRBV6-5,TRBJ2-3,CASSSTGGGTDTQYF
TRBV7-9,TRBJ1-1,CASSLIGQGMNTEAFF
TRBV6-1,TRBJ1-6,CASSDGRGSYNSPLHF
TRBV5-1,TRBJ1-6,CASSLAVDSPLHF
TRBV2,TRBJ2-2,CASTKSQGVGELFF
TRBV18,TRBJ2-2,CASSATSGNTGELFF
TRBV5-4,TRBJ2-1,CASSGGGVRGEQFF
TRBV9,TRBJ2-2,CASSLQTGTVTGELFF
TRBV3-1/TRBV3-2,TRBJ2-1,CASGLAGASPNEQFF
TRBV11-2,TRBJ2-1,CASSLAVAGSNEQFF
TRBV2,TRBJ2-3,CASSEDWGEADTQYF
TRBV6-5,TRBJ2-6,CASSYSLTTGANVLTF
TRBV9,TRBJ1-3,CASSVVPAGAGNTIYF
TRBV5-4,TRBJ2-7,CASSRTGFYEQYF
TRBV6-5,TRBJ2-5,CASSYSRDSQETQYF
TRBV19,TRBJ2-3,CASSITNLPDTQYF
TRBV5-4,TRBJ2-7,CASSQGTSGNYEQYF
TRBV3-1/TRBV3-2,TRBJ1-6,CASGTRNSPLHF
TRBV7-9,TRBJ2-7,CASSSAGSSYEQYF
TRBV19,TRBJ2-3,CASKGSGRGYTDTQYF
TRBV6-5,TRBJ1-5,CASSLGQINQPQHF
TRBV12-3/TRBV12-4,TRBJ2-1,CASSLYRGGEQFF
TRBV6-5,TRBJ1-5,CASRGGGVGNQPQHF
TRBV6-5,TRBJ2-7,CASSRTSGSSYEQYF
TRBV5-4,TRBJ1-2,CASSLDRGIGAYGYTF
TRBV7-9,TRBJ2-7,CASSSPRDRGYEQYF
TRBV2,TRBJ2-5,CASGENRETQYF
TRBV2,TRBJ1-2,CASSEDRGQYVYGYTF
TRBV27,TRBJ2-5,CASSFRGAGGLAQYF
TRBV7-2,TRBJ2-7,CASSLGPAGADEQYF
TRBV29-1,TRBJ2-2,CSVHLTSGGPNTGELFF
TRBV11-2,TRBJ1-1,CASSLGQGRTFF
TRBV9,TRBJ2-1,CASSAPGLAGVLEQFF
TRBV4-3,TRBJ1-6,CASSQVVQGPTSYNSPLHF
TRBV5-1,TRBJ2-4,CASSLVGAEDIQYF
TRBV6-1,TRBJ1-5,CASSESGQGNQPQHF
TRBV7-2,TRBJ1-3,CASSLSRVGTGNTIYF
TRBV19,TRBJ2-5,CASRRSDQETQYF
TRBV12-5,TRBJ2-3,CASGLVRVRTDTQYF
TRBV2,TRBJ2-7,CASSTQGAGSYEQYF
TRBV19,TRBJ2-7,CASKPGQGVYEQYF
TRBV24-1,TRBJ2-4,CASQGARSAKNIQYF
TRBV9,TRBJ2-7,CASSPREGEVYF
TRBV5-5,TRBJ1-1,CASSWGTGLNTEAFF
TRBV20-1,TRBJ1-2,CSASKGASNYGYTF
TRBV21-1,TRBJ2-3,CASRYDRGSTDTQYF
TRBV3-1/TRBV3-2,TRBJ2-4,CASSQDRLAGEAKNIQYF
TRBV7-8,TRBJ1-4,CASSPRGGTGGLGEKLFF
TRBV10-2,TRBJ2-7,CASSLGGGVALPWEQYF
TRBV23-1,TRBJ2-3,CASSQPFKGTSISLLSDTQYF
TRBV6-5,TRBJ1-2,CASSYSFWGEGYTF
TRBV11-3,TRBJ1-4,CASSSRGGLYEKLFF
TRBV4-1,TRBJ1-1,CASSQEWPQNTEAFF
TRBV7-5,TRBJ1-4,CARSLMGAANEKLFF
TRBV7-2,TRBJ2-7,CASSRDRAYEQYF